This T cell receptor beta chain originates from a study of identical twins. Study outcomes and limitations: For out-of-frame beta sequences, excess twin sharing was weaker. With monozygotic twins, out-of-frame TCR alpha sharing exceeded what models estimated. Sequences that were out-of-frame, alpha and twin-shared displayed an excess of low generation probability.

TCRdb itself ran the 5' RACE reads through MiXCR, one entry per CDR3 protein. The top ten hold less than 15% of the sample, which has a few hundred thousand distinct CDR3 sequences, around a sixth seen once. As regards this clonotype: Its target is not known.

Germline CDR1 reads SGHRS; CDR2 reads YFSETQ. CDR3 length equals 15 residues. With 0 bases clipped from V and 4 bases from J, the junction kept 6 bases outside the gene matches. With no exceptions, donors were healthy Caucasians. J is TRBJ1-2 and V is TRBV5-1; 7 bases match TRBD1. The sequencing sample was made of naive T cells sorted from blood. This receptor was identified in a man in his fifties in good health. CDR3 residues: CASSLGGGGAYGYTF. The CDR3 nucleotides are TGCGCCAGCAGCTTGGGTGGAGGGGGCGCCTATGGCTACACCTTC.